The present T cell receptor (beta chain) was sequenced within a study of cytomegalovirus exposure and HLA in healthy donors (dated by TCRdb to the late 2010s). About the full investigation: An earlier analysis of approximately 590 of the donors reported approximately 270 Gb of sequence data and roughly 110 million unique TCR beta sequences from some 180 million T cells. An early release that covered 500 to 800 HLA-typed donors contained around 300 gigabases of sequencing data and 65 million to 100 million unique TCR sequences. Of the approximately 400 genotyped donors, 81% were placed in the genetic ancestry cluster associated with self-reported Caucasian donors. The study aimed to test whether cataloging public T cell receptors could reveal signatures of past pathogen exposure. The T cell repertoires of several hundred subjects were profiled by immunosequencing and related to cytomegalovirus serostatus. Along with the approximately 600-subject first cohort, a separate validation cohort of over 90 different subjects was used. The study combined high-throughput TCR immunosequencing, statistical association of individual TCRs with disease status, and machine learning to predict cytomegalovirus infection status. In a later analysis, previously published TCR beta repertoires from some 640 donors were re-analyzed and high-resolution HLA genotyping was added so that TCR occurrence patterns could be studied. Rather than drawing on any new phenotypic data, the later analysis identified candidate immune exposures from TCR beta sequences and the way those sequences occurred across donors. In an earlier analysis of 587 of the donors, high-throughput TCR beta sequencing was used to judge whether each TCR beta V gene segment behaved as functional or pseudogenic. Donor age, sex, ethnicity and CMV serostatus were collected together with the repertoire data. A later genetic analysis used genome-wide SNP genotypes for about 55% of the 666 donors, treating that subset as a discovery cohort. All discovery cohort repertoires had been generated using a single sequencing platform. HLA typing covered class I and class II loci at four-digit resolution. The number of typed donors differed by locus: about 620-640 for A, B, C, DRB1 and DQB1; approximately 540 for DQA1; 600 to 610 for DPA1; and around 490 for DPB1. Because of strong linkage in the cohort, roughly five DR-DQ haplotypes were treated as single units for association and clustering. Across approximately 400 genotyped donors of the cohort, an average of roughly 250,000 unique TCR beta nucleotide sequences per donor were sequenced, and roughly 17% of those sequences were non-productive.

Regarding this clone: This clone's antigen is unknown.

In total, approximately 700 healthy bone marrow donors made up the cohort. All cohort members were sampled while nominally healthy, although unrecorded immune exposures were likely present. The donor tested CMV seropositive and was one of the 289 seropositive cohort members. Every donor gave a peripheral blood sample, and the peripheral blood mononuclear cells from that sample were used for TCR beta sequencing. The Qiagen DNeasy Blood Extraction Kit was used to extract genomic DNA from the blood cell samples. Points the paper makes about the study in general: Assigning TCR associations to individual alleles was difficult when HLA alleles, especially DR and DQ, strongly co-occurred. According to the authors, the approach could potentially be generalized to other disease states and immunological phenotypes. A cluster of highly shared sequence variants was judged likely to represent a technical artifact of the sequencing pipeline. Sequencing depth was assumed to be roughly uniform across donors in the presence/absence analyses, though that assumption may not hold. In an earlier analysis of a few hundred of the donors, most TCR beta V segments were observed in productive rearrangements about 87% or about 30% of the time, broadly matching IMGT annotations. The only immune exposure information available for the cohort was CMV serostatus. An association between a missense DCLRE1C variant and V-gene and J-gene trimming of TCR beta chains was found in a later genetic analysis and replicated in an independent cohort. At a false discovery rate of 0.05, a later analysis linked some 17,000 TCR beta sequences to specific HLA alleles. The classifier was reported to diagnose cytomegalovirus status with high specificity and sensitivity in both the original and validation cohorts. A later genetic analysis reported fewer N-insertions in productive TCRs among donors in an Asian-associated ancestry cluster than the approximately 700-donor mean. In a later analysis, HLA-associated TCR beta chains were found to be more clonally expanded and to have lower generation probabilities than equally common non-associated chains. According to a later analysis, most CMV-associated TCR beta chains appeared to be HLA-restricted, and the HLA associations seemed to be driven largely by CMV exposure. HLA typing was unavailable for some donors at each locus, so association tests used only the typed subset. Linkage disequilibrium might explain the correlated functional status among segregating V segments, but an unknown experimental factor could not be excluded. Because counts were too low, 15 or so rarely observed V segments, including chromosome 9 orphons, were excluded from the earlier analysis of 587 of the donors. A later analysis found that TCR association rates varied across HLA loci, with DRB1 alleles showing the most associated TCRs and HLA-C alleles the fewest. A further reported finding was that TCR beta sequences accurately predicted the HLA-A and HLA-B alleles for most subjects in the first cohort. This cohort had only TCR beta chains sequenced, and the lack of alpha or paired-chain data limited which features could be detected. A few of the identified cytomegalovirus-associated TCR beta chains were confirmed in vitro to be specific for cytomegalovirus antigens. Some IMGT-functional V segments, including TRBV6-2 and TRBV6-3, could not be distinguished by the 87-base-pair reads and were therefore excluded. Most TCR sequences were observed very rarely across donors, whereas some public TCRs were present in many individuals. In a later analysis, several top co-occurrence clusters were reported to appear linked to parvovirus B19, influenza, CMV and Epstein-Barr virus. The study gave a list of 150 to 200 TCR beta chains associated with cytomegalovirus.

The library was prepared using the immunoSEQ multiplex PCR assay. A mixture of 60 forward primers for TCR Vbeta segments and 13 reverse primers for TCR Jbeta segments was used in the multiplex PCR. Amplification of the CDR3 region of rearranged TCR beta genes was performed with a multiplex PCR assay on genomic DNA. The Illumina HiSeq System was used to sequence the amplified TCR beta libraries as 87-base-pair reads. Regarding the original processing steps: Across the 500 to 700 repertoires, a later analysis counted 60 million to 90 million unique TCR beta chains, about 10 million of which were shared by at least two donors. To remove PCR and sequencing errors, raw reads were error-corrected and collapsed into unique sequences using a nearest-neighbor algorithm that merged closely related sequences. CDR3 sequences were aligned to IMGT reference sequences to assign V, D and J gene segments. For a sequence to be retained, a match of at least six nucleotides was required to both a V gene segment and a J gene segment. A rearrangement counted as productive if the CDR3 had no stop codons and remained in frame with V and J, and every other rearrangement counted as non-productive. CDR3 was defined according to IMGT convention as the region running from the second conserved V-encoded cysteine to the conserved J-encoded phenylalanine. The earlier analysis of 500 to 650 of the donors excluded any sequence lacking an unambiguous match to a single V gene segment. In an earlier analysis of approximately 500 of the donors, a V segment was called functional when productive rearrangements were above 56.7%, and segregating when the standard deviation between donors exceeded 5%. A statistical classification framework was developed to diagnose cytomegalovirus status using the catalog of TCR beta chain sequences. A later analysis assigned V and J genes by comparing TCR nucleotide sequences with IMGT/GENE-DB human TR gene sequences. The TCRdist pipeline was used in a later analysis to assign CDR3 sequences and most-parsimonious VDJ recombination scenarios. In a later analysis, every TCR beta chain was defined by the combination of its CDR3 amino acid sequence and its V-gene family, and reads without a unique V-gene family were dropped. To address suspected cross-contamination and a sequencing artifact, a later analysis removed 592 highly shared, low-generation-probability nucleotide sequences. In a later analysis, a clonal expansion index was calculated for each public chain from normalized within-repertoire ranks of inferred template counts. In a later analysis, generation probabilities were computed using a VDJ recombination model fitted to out-of-frame rearrangements, and the results were checked against IGoR. In a later analysis, TCR-TCR, TCR-HLA and TCR-CMV co-occurrence was scored with hypergeometric tests, and a repertoire-size bias correction was applied to TCR pairs. A later analysis estimated false discovery rates by permuting HLA or CMV assignments 20 times. In a later analysis, co-occurring TCRs were grouped using DBSCAN, with TCRdist sequence similarity added in when clustering inside HLA-allele-positive subsets. Repertoires with fewer than 30,000 or more than 120,000 public chains were left out of co-occurrence clustering, as were about 5 repertoires with anomalous nucleotide sharing. The immuneACCESS repertoire file appears here via TCRdb, limited to in-frame rearrangements. These files lack a portion of the clones; in checked studies, under half of the deficit traces to unresolved V genes, and the cause of the others is not known. V and J calls and clone size come straight from that table; D and trimming were deduced from the DNA. The table of this sample itemizes 80,000 to 95,000 clones. The ten most abundant clones make up 15% to 17% of the sample.

According to the germline V gene (reference sequence), CDR1 reads WNHNN and CDR2 reads SYGVQD. Reading from cysteine to phenylalanine, the CDR3 counts 14 amino acids. The kept DNA is CDR3 alone, 42 bases in frame from the first base. V sheds 3 bases and J sheds 5 bases, leaving 13 bases between their ends. This TCR derives from a man in his fifties or sixties in good health and CMV-seropositive. Sequencing used PBMCs. This chain joins TRBV10-1 to TRBJ2-5; the D gene is possibly TRBD2, with 5 bases matching. The CDR3 region has the sequence CASSERVGGETQYF. The sequenced DNA is TGCGCCAGCAGTGAAAGAGTCGGCGGGGAGACCCAGTACTTC.